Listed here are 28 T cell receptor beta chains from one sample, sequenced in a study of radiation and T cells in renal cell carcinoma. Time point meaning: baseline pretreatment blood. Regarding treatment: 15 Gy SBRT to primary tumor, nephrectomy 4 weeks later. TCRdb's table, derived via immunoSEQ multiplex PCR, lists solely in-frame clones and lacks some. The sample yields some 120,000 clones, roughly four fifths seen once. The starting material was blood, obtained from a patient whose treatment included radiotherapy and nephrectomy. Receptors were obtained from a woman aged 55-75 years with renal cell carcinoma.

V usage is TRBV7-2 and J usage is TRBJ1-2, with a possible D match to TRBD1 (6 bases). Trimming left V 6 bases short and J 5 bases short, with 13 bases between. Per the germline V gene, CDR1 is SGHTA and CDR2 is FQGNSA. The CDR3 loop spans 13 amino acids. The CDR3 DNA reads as TGTGCCAGCAGTCCCCAAGGGGGTTATGGCTACACCTTC. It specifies CASSPQGGYGYTF.

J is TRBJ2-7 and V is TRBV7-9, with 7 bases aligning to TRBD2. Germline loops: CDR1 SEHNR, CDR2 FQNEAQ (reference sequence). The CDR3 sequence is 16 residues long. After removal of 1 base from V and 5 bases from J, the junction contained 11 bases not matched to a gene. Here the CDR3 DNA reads TGTGCCAGCAGCTTAGGGAGTTGGGCTAGCGGTGACGAGCAGTACTTC. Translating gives CASSLGSWASGDEQYF.

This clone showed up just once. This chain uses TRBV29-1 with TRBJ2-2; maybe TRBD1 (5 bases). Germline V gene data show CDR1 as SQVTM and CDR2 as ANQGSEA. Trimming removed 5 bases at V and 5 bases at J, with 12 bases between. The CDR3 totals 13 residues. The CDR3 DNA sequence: TGCAGCGTTATGACCCAGGGAACCGGGGAGCTGTTTTTT. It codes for CSVMTQGTGELFF.

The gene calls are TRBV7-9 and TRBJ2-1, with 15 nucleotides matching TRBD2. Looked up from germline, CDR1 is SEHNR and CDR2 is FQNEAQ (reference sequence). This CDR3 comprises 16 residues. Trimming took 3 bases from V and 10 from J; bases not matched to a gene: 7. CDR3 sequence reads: CASSLPGLAGGGEQFF. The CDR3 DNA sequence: TGTGCCAGCAGCTTGCCGGGACTAGCGGGGGGAGGGGAGCAGTTCTTC.

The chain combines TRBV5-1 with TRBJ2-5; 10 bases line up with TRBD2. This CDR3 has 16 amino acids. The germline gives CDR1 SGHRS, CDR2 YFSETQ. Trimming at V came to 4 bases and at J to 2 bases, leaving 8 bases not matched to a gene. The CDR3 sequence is CASSPEGLAFQETQYF. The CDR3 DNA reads TGCGCCAGCAGCCCCGAGGGACTAGCGTTTCAAGAGACCCAGTACTTC. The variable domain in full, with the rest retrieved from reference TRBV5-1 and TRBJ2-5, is KAGVTQTPRYLIKTRGQQVTLSCSPISGHRSVSWYQQTPGQGLQFLFEYFSETQRNKGNFPGRFSGRQFSNSRSEMNVSTLELGDSALYLCASSPEGLAFQETQYFGPGTRLLVL.

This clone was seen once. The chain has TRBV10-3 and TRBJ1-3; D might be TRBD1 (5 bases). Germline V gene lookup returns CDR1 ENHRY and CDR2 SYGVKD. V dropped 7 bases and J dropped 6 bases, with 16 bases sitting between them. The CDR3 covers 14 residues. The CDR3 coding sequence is TGTGCCATCATGGACGGACGGGGACCAAACACCATATATTTT. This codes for CAIMDGRGPNTIYF.

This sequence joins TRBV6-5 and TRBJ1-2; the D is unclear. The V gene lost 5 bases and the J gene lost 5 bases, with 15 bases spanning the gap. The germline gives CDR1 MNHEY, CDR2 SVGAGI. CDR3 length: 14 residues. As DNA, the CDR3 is TGTGCCAGCAGTCCCGGCGCTACAGCTTATGGCTACACCTTC. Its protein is CASSPGATAYGYTF.

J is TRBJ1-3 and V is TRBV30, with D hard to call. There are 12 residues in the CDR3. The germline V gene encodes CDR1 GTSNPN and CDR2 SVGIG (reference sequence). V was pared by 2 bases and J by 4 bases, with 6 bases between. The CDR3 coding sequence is TGTGCCTGGAGTACGACGGGAAACACCATATATTTT. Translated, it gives CAWSTTGNTIYF. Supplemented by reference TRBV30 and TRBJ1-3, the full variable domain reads SQTIHQWPATLVQPVGSPLSLECTVEGTSNPNLYWYRQAAGRGLQLLFYSVGIGQISSEVPQNLSASRPQDRQFILSSKKLLLSDSGFYLCAWSTTGNTIYFGEGSWLTVV.

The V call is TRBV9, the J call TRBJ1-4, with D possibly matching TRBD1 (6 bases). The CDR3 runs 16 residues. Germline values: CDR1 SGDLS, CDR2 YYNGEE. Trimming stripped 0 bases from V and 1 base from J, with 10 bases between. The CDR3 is CASSVGTGKTNEKLFF. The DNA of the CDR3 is TGTGCCAGCAGCGTAGGAACAGGGAAAACTAATGAAAAACTGTTTTTT.

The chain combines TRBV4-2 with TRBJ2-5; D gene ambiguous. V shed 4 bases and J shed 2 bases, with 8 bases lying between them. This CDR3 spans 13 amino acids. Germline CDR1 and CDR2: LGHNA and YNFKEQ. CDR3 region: CASSPGPQETQYF. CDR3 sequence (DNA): TGTGCCAGCAGCCCGGGCCCACAAGAGACCCAGTACTTC.

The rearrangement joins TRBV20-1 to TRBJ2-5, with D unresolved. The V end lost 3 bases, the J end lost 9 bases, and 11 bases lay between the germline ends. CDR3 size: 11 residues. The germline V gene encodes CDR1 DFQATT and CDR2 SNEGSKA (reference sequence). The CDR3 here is CSARRPLAQYF. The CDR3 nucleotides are TGCAGTGCTAGGCGCCCCCTCGCCCAGTACTTC.

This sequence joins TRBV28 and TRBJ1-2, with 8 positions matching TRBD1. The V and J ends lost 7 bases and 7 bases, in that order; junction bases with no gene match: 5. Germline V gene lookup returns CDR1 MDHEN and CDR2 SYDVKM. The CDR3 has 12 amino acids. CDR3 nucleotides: TGTGCCAGCACCTCACAGGGGGGTGGCTACACCTTC. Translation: CASTSQGGGYTF.

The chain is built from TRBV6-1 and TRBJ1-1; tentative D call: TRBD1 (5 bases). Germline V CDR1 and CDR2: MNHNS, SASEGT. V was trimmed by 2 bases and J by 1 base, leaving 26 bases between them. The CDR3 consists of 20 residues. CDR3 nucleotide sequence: TGTGCCAGCAGTGAAAGGCCGGTGGGCCACTGGCCAGGGTCGAACACTGAAGCTTTCTTT. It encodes CASSERPVGHWPGSNTEAFF.

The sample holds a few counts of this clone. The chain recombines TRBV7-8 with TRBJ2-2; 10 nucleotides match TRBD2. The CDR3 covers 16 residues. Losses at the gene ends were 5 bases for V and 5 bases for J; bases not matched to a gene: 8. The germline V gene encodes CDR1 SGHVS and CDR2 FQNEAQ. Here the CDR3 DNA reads TGTGCCAGCAGCACCGCGCCTAGCGGGAGAACCGGGGAGCTGTTTTTT. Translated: CASSTAPSGRTGELFF.

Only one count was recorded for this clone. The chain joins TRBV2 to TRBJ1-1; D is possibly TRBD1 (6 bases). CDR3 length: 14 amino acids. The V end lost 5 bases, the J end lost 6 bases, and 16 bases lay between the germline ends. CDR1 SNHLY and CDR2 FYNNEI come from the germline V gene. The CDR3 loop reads CASSLAGGDSEAFF. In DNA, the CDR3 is TGTGCCAGCAGTTTGGCCGGGGGCGACTCTGAAGCTTTCTTT.

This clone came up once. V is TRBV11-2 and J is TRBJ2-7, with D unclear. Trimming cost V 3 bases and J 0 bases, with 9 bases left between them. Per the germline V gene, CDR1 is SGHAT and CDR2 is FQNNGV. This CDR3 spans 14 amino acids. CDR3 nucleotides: TGTGCCAGCAGCTTTGACCGTAGCTCCTACGAGCAGTACTTC. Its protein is CASSFDRSSYEQYF.

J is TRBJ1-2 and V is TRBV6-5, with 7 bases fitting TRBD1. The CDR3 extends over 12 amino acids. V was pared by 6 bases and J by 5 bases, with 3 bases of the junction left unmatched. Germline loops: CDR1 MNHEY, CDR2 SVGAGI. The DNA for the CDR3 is TGTGCCAGCAGCCCCAGGGGGTATGGCTACACCTTC. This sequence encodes CASSPRGYGYTF.

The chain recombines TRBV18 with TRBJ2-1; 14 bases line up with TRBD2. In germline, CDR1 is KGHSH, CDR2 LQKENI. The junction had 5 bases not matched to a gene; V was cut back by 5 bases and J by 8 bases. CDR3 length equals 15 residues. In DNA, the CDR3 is TGTGCCAGCTCATCACGACTAGCGGGAGGGGATGAGCAGTTCTTC. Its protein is CASSSRLAGGDEQFF. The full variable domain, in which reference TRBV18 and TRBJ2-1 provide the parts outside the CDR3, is NAGVMQNPRHLVRRRGQEARLRCSPMKGHSHVYWYRQLPEEGLKFMVYLQKENIIDESGMPKERFSAEFPKEGPSILRIQQVVRGDSAAYFCASSSRLAGGDEQFFGPGTRLTVL.

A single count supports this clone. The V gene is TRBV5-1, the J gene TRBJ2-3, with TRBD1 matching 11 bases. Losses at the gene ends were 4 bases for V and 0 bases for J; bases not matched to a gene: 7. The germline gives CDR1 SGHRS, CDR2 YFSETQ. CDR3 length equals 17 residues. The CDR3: CASSEGTGGQSTDTQYF. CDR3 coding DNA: TGCGCCAGCAGCGAAGGGACAGGGGGGCAAAGCACAGATACGCAGTATTTT.

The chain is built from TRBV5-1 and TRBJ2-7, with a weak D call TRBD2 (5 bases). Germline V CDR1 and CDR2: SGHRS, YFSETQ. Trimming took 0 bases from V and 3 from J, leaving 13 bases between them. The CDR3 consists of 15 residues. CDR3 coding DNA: TGCGCCAGCAGCTTGGGTGCGGGCCAGCTCTACGAGCAGTACTTC. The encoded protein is CASSLGAGQLYEQYF.

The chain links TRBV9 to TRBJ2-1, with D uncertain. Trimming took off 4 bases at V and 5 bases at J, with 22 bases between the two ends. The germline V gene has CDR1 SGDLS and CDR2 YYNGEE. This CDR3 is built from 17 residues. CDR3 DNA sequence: TGTGCCAGCAGCACCCGGACCTCATTGCATGGTCACAATGAGCAGTTCTTC. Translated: CASSTRTSLHGHNEQFF.

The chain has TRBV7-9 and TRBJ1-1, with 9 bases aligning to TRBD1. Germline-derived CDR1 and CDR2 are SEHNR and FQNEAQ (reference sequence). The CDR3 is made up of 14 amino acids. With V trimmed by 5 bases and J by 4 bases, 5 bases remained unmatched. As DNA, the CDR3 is TGTGCCAGCAGCACAGGGGGCGCGGCCACTGAAGCTTTCTTT. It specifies CASSTGGAATEAFF. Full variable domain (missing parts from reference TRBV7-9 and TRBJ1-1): DTGVSQNPRHKITKRGQNVTFRCDPISEHNRLYWYRQTLGQGPEFLTYFQNEAQLEKSRLLSDRFSAERPKGSFSTLEIQRTEQGDSAMYLCASSTGGAATEAFFGQGTRLTVV.

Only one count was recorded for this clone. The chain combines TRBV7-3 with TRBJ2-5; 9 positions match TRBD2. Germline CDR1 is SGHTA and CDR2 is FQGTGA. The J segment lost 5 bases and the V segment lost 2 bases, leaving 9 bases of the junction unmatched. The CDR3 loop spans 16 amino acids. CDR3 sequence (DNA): TGTGCCAGCAGCTTACTCGGGCCGGCGGGAGGGGAGACCCAGTACTTC. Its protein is CASSLLGPAGGETQYF.

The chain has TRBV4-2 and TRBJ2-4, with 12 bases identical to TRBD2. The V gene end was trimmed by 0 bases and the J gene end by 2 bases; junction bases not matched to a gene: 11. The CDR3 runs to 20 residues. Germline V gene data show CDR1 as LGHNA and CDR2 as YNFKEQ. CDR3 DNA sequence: TGTGCCAGCAGCCAAGAGCTAGCGGGAGGGGGGTTATCAACCAAAAACATTCAGTACTTC. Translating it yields CASSQELAGGGLSTKNIQYF.

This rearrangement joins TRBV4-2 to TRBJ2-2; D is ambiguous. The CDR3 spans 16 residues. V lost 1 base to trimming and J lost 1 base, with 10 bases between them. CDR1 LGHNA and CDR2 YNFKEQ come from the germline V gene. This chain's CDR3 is CASSQVGQQNTGELFF. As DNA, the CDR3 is TGTGCCAGCAGCCAAGTCGGGCAGCAGAACACCGGGGAGCTGTTTTTT.

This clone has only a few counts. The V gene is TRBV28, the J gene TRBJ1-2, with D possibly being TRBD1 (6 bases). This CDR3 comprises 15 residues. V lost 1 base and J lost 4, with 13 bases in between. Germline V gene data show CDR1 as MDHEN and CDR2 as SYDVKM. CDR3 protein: CASSLSAGEGYGYTF. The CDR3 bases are TGTGCCAGCAGTTTATCCGCAGGGGAAGGCTATGGCTACACCTTC.

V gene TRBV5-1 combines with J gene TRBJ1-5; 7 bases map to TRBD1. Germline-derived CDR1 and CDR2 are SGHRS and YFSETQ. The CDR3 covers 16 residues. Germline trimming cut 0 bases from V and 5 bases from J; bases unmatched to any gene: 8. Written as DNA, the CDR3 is TGCGCCAGCAGCTTGGCGCAGGGGGGCGGCTATCAGCCCCAGCATTTT. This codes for CASSLAQGGGYQPQHF. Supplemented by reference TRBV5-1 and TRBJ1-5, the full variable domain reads KAGVTQTPRYLIKTRGQQVTLSCSPISGHRSVSWYQQTPGQGLQFLFEYFSETQRNKGNFPGRFSGRQFSNSRSEMNVSTLELGDSALYLCASSLAQGGGYQPQHFGDGTRLSIL.

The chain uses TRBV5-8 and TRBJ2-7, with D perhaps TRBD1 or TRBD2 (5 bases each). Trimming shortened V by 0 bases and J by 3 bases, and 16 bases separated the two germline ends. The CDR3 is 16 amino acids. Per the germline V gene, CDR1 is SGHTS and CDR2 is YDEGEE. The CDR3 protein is CASSLELSGRGYEQYF. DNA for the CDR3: TGTGCCAGCAGCTTGGAATTATCAGGGAGAGGCTACGAGCAGTACTTC.